This T cell receptor beta chain was recovered during a study of cytomegalovirus exposure and HLA in healthy donors. The PCR ran on 60 Vbeta and 13 Jbeta primers. Authors' processing steps: The count from a later analysis was about 80 million unique TCR beta chains, 9.5 million to 13 million of them shared. TCRdb's table, derived via immunoSEQ multiplex PCR, lists solely in-frame clones and lacks some. V, J and clone size were drawn from that table, and D and trimming were deduced from the DNA. This sample has about 150,000 clones, with around 72% found just once. This CDR3 contains 15 residues. V was pared by 5 bases and J by 4 bases, with 12 bases between. Germline CDR1 and CDR2: MNHEY and SMNVEV (reference sequence). The donors comprised healthy bone marrow donors.

Specimen: PBMCs. This TCR came from a woman in her forties in good health and CMV-seropositive. The rearrangement uses TRBV27 and TRBJ2-6, with D possibly being TRBD1 (6 bases). CDR3 sequence (DNA): TGTGCCAGCAGTCCCGGGACATCAGGGGCCAACGTCCTGACTTTC. This encodes CASSPGTSGANVLTF.